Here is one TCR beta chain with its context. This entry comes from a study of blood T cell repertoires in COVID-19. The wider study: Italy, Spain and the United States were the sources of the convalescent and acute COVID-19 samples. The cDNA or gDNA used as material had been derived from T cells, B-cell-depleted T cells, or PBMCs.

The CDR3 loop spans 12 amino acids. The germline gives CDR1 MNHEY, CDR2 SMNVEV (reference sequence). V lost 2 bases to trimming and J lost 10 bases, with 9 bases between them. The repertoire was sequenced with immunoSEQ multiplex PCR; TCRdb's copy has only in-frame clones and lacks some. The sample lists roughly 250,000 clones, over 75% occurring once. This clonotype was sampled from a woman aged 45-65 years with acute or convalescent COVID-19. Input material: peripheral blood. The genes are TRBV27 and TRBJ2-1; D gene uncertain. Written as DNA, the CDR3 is TGTGCCAGCAGTTTAACACGCAAGGAGCAGTTCTTC. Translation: CASSLTRKEQFF.